The entry below describes one T cell receptor (beta chain). This specimen belongs to a study of blood T cell repertoires in COVID-19. On the study more broadly: The cDNA or gDNA used as material had been derived from T cells, B-cell-depleted T cells, or PBMCs.

Data came from immunoSEQ multiplex PCR; TCRdb stores just in-frame clones and leaves some out. The table includes about 120,000 clones, more than 70% detected once. Germline V lookup: CDR1 SGHNT, CDR2 YYREEE (reference sequence). The CDR3 has 15 residues. Trimming took off 0 bases at V and 8 bases at J, with 14 bases between the two ends. The clonotype was recovered from a human donor in a cohort sampled during active COVID-19. Sequencing was carried out using peripheral blood. The V call is TRBV5-4, the J call TRBJ1-4, with a possible D match to TRBD1 (6 bases). The CDR3 coding sequence is TGTGCCAGCAGCTTGGAGGGGGGGCGTAAGGAAAAACTGTTTTTT. Amino acid sequence: CASSLEGGRKEKLFF.